The 2 T cell receptor beta chains reported below all come from one sample, sequenced in a study of OX40 agonist ivuxolimab in advanced cancers. The table came from immunoSEQ multiplex PCR; TCRdb's copy has only in-frame clones and leaves some out. The sample has under 55,000 clones; roughly nine tenths are singletons. Sequenced here: CD4+ or CD8+ T cells sorted from blood, sampled in a trial of the OX40 agonist ivuxolimab. The source of these receptors is an adult with an advanced solid tumor such as melanoma, head and neck, liver or kidney cancer.

This clone was detected once. The V gene is TRBV2, the J gene TRBJ1-2; TRBD1 might be the D (5 bases). CDR3 length equals 14 residues. CDR1 and CDR2 (germline): SNHLY, FYNNEI. Trimming shortened V by 2 bases and J by 4 bases, and 11 bases separated the two germline ends. Here the CDR3 reads CASSEQGMSYGYTF. CDR3 in DNA: TGTGCCAGCAGTGAACAGGGTATGAGCTATGGCTACACCTTC. The full variable domain, rest sourced from reference TRBV2 and TRBJ1-2, is EPEVTQTPSHQVTQMGQEVILRCVPISNHLYFYWYRQILGQKVEFLVSFYNNEISEKSEIFDDQFSVERPDGSNFTLKIRSTKLEDSAMYFCASSEQGMSYGYTFGSGTRLTVV.

The gene calls are TRBV9 and TRBJ1-1, with no clear D. With 1 base removed from V and 1 base from J, the gap between germline ends came to 8 bases. This CDR3 contains 14 residues. Germline V gene data show CDR1 as SGDLS and CDR2 as YYNGEE. CDR3 in DNA: TGTGCCAGCAGCGTAATGTACGGGAACACTGAAGCTTTCTTT. Translated: CASSVMYGNTEAFF.